These 7 T cell receptor beta chains came from one sample sequenced in a study of graft-versus-host responses after intestinal transplantation (dated by TCRdb to about 2021). Receptor amplification or capture employed the immunoSEQ multiplex PCR assay. Sourced from immuneACCESS, this table was stored by TCRdb with only in-frame sequences that have V and J called. A share of the clones is absent; for the studies checked, an unresolved V gene accounts for under half, and the remainder has no known explanation. This sample has 20,000 or so clones in its table, and about nine tenths of those were observed once. Roughly 1.9% of the sample is in the top ten clones. The material sequenced was PBMCs, taken 350 to 400 days after transplant. Receptors originate from a human patient who received an intestinal transplant, so some T cells may come from the graft donor.

The chain's CDR3 is CASSLPLLAGGDPSTDTQYF. CDR3 nucleotide sequence: TGCGCCAGCAGCCTACCCCTACTAGCGGGGGGGGACCCTAGCACAGATACGCAGTATTTT. The chain employs TRBV5-1 and TRBJ2-3, with 13 bases matching TRBD2. V shed 4 bases, J shed 0 bases, and the junction held 14 bases outside the gene matches. The germline V gene encodes CDR1 SGHRS and CDR2 YFSETQ. The CDR3 runs 20 residues.

The rearrangement uses TRBV4-1 and TRBJ2-3, with 10 nucleotides matching TRBD2. V shed 1 base and J 2 bases; nucleotides not matched to a gene: 6. The germline gives CDR1 MGHRA, CDR2 YSYEKL. The CDR3 sequence is 17 residues long. CDR3 amino acids: CASSQVLAGVVTDTQYF. CDR3 bases: TGCGCCAGCAGCCAAGTGCTAGCGGGGGTCGTCACAGATACGCAGTATTTT.

The V gene is TRBV21-1, the J gene TRBJ1-3. TRBV21-1 is termed a pseudogene. There are 16 residues in the CDR3. The CDR3 loop reads CAFSILEGQPGNTIYF. The CDR3 DNA follows: TGTGCCTTCTCAATCCTCGAGGGGCAGCCAGGAAACACCATATATTTT.

In regard to this clone: One end of the junction does not line up with germline, which may come from a read error. The chain carries TRBV7-2 and TRBJ2-1, with 10 bases matching TRBD2. The germline V gene encodes CDR1 SGHTA and CDR2 FQGNSA. CDR3 length equals 14 residues. CDR3 region: CASSLVGLAVLQLF. The CDR3 bases are TGTGCCAGCAGCTTAGTAGGACTAGCGGTTCTGCAGCTCTTC.

This clone was found once. The gene calls are TRBV29-1 and TRBJ1-2, with D maybe TRBD1 (6 bases). Germline V CDR1 and CDR2: SQVTM, ANQGSEA. The CDR3 is 14 residues long. Trimming cost V 4 bases and J 6 bases, with 18 bases left between them. CDR3 DNA sequence: TGCAGCGTTGGCGGGGGGCAGGATACAGATGGCTACACCTTC. As protein: CSVGGGQDTDGYTF.

This clone was found once. The chain has TRBV11-2 and TRBJ2-7; 8 nucleotides align to TRBD1. V trimming: 5 bases; J trimming: 5 bases; junction bases outside the gene matches: 8. In germline, CDR1 is SGHAT, CDR2 FQNNGV. The CDR3 sequence is 14 residues long. The CDR3 loop is CASSPDRDSHEQYF. The DNA of the CDR3 is TGTGCCAGCAGCCCGGACAGGGACAGCCACGAGCAGTACTTC.

The chain employs TRBV5-1 and TRBJ2-5; no firm D call. The V end lost 4 bases, the J end lost 1 base, and 11 bases lay between the germline ends. Looked up from germline, CDR1 is SGHRS and CDR2 is YFSETQ. The CDR3 is made up of 14 amino acids. The CDR3 here is CASSLGGSQETQYF. CDR3 DNA sequence: TGCGCCAGCAGCCTGGGCGGTAGCCAAGAGACCCAGTACTTC. The full variable domain, with the rest looked up from reference TRBV5-1 and TRBJ2-5, is KAGVTQTPRYLIKTRGQQVTLSCSPISGHRSVSWYQQTPGQGLQFLFEYFSETQRNKGNFPGRFSGRQFSNSRSEMNVSTLELGDSALYLCASSLGGSQETQYFGPGTRLLVL.